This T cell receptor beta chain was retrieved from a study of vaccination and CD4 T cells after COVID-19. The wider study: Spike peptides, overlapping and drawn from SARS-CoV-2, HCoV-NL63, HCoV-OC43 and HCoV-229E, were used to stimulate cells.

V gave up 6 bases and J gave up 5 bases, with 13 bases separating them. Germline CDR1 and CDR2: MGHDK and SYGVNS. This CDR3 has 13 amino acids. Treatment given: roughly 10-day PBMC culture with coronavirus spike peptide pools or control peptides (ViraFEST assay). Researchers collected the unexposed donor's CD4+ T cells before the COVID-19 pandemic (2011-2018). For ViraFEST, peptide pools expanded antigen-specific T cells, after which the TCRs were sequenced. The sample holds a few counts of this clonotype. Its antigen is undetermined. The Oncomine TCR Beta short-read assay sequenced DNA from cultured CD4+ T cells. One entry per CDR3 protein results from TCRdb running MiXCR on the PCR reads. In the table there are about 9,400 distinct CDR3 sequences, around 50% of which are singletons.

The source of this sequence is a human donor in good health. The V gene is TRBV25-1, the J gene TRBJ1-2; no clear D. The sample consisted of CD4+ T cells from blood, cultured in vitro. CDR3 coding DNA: TGTGCCAGCAGCTCTAAGACAAGTTATGGCTACACCTTC. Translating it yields CASSSKTSYGYTF.